Here is one T cell receptor (beta chain) with its context. In the source study's methods: Scientists estimated how many nucleated cells there were by amplifying reference gene primers. Clones were read by immunoSEQ multiplex PCR, and TCRdb kept only the in-frame ones, dropping some. V and J calls plus clone size are reproduced from that table; the DNA served to infer D and trimming. Among roughly 59,000 clones listed, 70% to 85% were seen once. CDR3 length: 14 residues. Deletions cut 1 base from V and 7 bases from J, with 11 bases between. Per germline, CDR1 LNHDA and CDR2 SQIVND (reference sequence). The data derive from a study of blood T cell repertoires in COVID-19. The overall study: The analysed material was cDNA or gDNA that came from T cells, B-cell-depleted T cells, or PBMCs.

The sequenced sample was peripheral blood. The sequence was collected from an older man with acute or convalescent COVID-19. The chain has TRBV19 and TRBJ1-5; a weak D match, TRBD1 (6 bases). CDR3 in DNA: TGTGCCAGTAGTATAGCAGGGGCAGGGCAGCCCCAGCATTTT. Its translation is CASSIAGAGQPQHF.